This T cell receptor beta chain is drawn from a study of T cells in Graves' hyperthyroidism and ophthalmopathy. RNA transcripts were the template for amplifying TCR beta CDR3 regions. A set of HTBI primers served as the primers for a first-round RT-PCR of the TCR CDR3. MiXCR, applied by TCRdb to the multiplex PCR reads, yields one record per CDR3 protein. The sample has a few hundred thousand distinct CDR3 sequences, roughly 15% seen once. Those patients with uncontrolled infection, other autoimmune disease, pregnancy or lactation were excluded. Out of over 9 ml of fresh peripheral blood came the PBMCs. V gave up 5 bases and J gave up 1 base, with 11 bases separating them. Germline assignment: CDR1 MNHEY and CDR2 SMNVEV (reference sequence). This CDR3 contains 14 residues.

This chain links TRBV27 with TRBJ2-5; D uncertain. Source material: blood. This receptor was identified in a middle-aged woman with Graves' ophthalmopathy. The CDR3: CASSPKPGQETQYF. CDR3 in DNA: TGTGCCAGCAGTCCAAAACCCGGCCAAGAGACCCAGTACTTC.